These 2 T cell receptor beta chains share one sample of origin, sequenced in a study of blood T cell repertoires in COVID-19. Some clones are missing from TCRdb's copy, which holds only in-frame ones; the method was immunoSEQ multiplex PCR. In the table there are fewer than 300,000 clones, approximately 90% of which are singletons. Input material: PBMCs or T cells enriched from blood (not recorded which). These receptors were taken from a woman between 25 and 40 years old who had recovered from COVID-19.

This sequence joins TRBV30 and TRBJ1-1; TRBD1 matches 8 bases. This CDR3 has 11 residues. Looked up from germline, CDR1 is GTSNPN and CDR2 is SVGIG (reference sequence). V gave up 7 bases and J gave up 8 bases; unmatched junction bases: 6. CDR3 region: CAYSRTGEAFF. The CDR3 DNA reads as TGTGCCTACTCCCGGACAGGGGAAGCTTTCTTT. The variable domain in full, with the rest retrieved from reference TRBV30 and TRBJ1-1, is SQTIHQWPATLVQPVGSPLSLECTVEGTSNPNLYWYRQAAGRGLQLLFYSVGIGQISSEVPQNLSASRPQDRQFILSSKKLLLSDSGFYLCAYSRTGEAFFGQGTRLTVV.

The chain is built from TRBV15 and TRBJ2-1; 10 positions match TRBD1. CDR3 length equals 21 residues. The germline gives CDR1 LNHNV, CDR2 YYDKDF (reference sequence). V lost 0 bases and J lost 5; bases outside the gene matches: 19. DNA for the CDR3: TGTGCCACCAGCAGAGATTTTTATTTCGCCCAGGGGGACAGGGGACACAATGAGCAGTTCTTC. Translating gives CATSRDFYFAQGDRGHNEQFF. The full variable domain, completed using reference TRBV15 and TRBJ2-1, is DAMVIQNPRYQVTQFGKPVTLSCSQTLNHNVMYWYQQKSSQAPKLLFHYYDKDFNNEADTPDNFQSRRPNTSFCFLDIRSPGLGDTAMYLCATSRDFYFAQGDRGHNEQFFGPGTRLTVL.